This T cell receptor beta chain derives from a study of human T cells and chemical hapten exposure. Across the whole study: A 2 cm by 2 cm inner upper arm patch received 2% DPC for sensitization.

TCRdb recomputed calls from the RACE reads with MiXCR, one row per CDR3 protein. The table shows about 97,000 distinct CDR3 sequences, with roughly 27% occurring only once. The time point: patch test 3, about 24 weeks after DPC sensitization. The treatment was: therapeutic diphenylcyclopropenone sensitization with weekly scalp DPC. Blood collection happened ahead of applying each patch test. The CDR3 sequence is 14 residues long. CDR1 is DFQATT, CDR2 SNEGSKA, per germline (reference sequence). Trimming stripped 1 base from V and 4 bases from J, with 11 bases between. The rearrangement joins TRBV20-1 to TRBJ1-5; D may be TRBD1 (6 bases). The sequencing here drew on whole blood, taken in connection with sensitization to the hapten diphenylcyclopropenone (DPC). This TCR was sampled from a man in his forties with alopecia areata. Some clones in this sample may be carry-over from other donors' samples. The chain's CDR3 is CSARAAGANQPQHF. For the CDR3, the DNA is TGCAGTGCTAGAGCGGCAGGGGCTAATCAGCCCCAGCATTTT.